In this sample, the clone carrying this T cell receptor (beta chain) is medium-sized. A library prepared for alpha chains yielded this beta chain as an off-target read; its size is of little meaning. V trimming: 6 bases; J trimming: 7 bases; junction bases outside the gene matches: 2. CDR3 length: 11 residues. Germline V gives CDR1 DFQATT, CDR2 SNEGSKA (reference sequence). Regarding time point: sample taken at primary tumor resection. Unsorted whole RNA from tumor, nontumor lung or frozen PBMC underwent sequencing. This sample is drawn from a study of spatial heterogeneity in lung cancer. TCRdb redid the calling of the 5' RACE reads with MiXCR, one entry per CDR3 protein. The table lists 5,000 or so distinct CDR3 sequences, 15% to 20% of them singletons.

The receptor was isolated from a male donor with early-stage non-small cell lung cancer. This rearrangement joins TRBV20-1 to TRBJ2-1, with 8 bases aligning to TRBD2. Sequences were derived from normal lung tissue next to the tumor, sampled at surgery. The chain's CDR3 is CSAERGNEQFF. CDR3 nucleotides: TGCAGTGCAGAGCGGGGGAATGAGCAGTTCTTC.